The source of this T cell receptor beta chain is a study of blood T cell repertoires in COVID-19 (TCRdb year 2020). At the level of the whole study: The collaborator samples originated in the United States, Italy and Spain and spanned the acute and convalescent phases of COVID-19. The prospective study material was composed of cDNA or gDNA derived from T cells, B-cell-depleted T cells, or PBMCs. The dataset comprised deeply sampled blood TCRbeta repertoires from subjects exposed to, actively infected with, or recovered from COVID-19. The repertoires were released in a freely available public database intended as a resource for research on the immune response to SARS-CoV-2. Samples were obtained from the ongoing ImmuneRACE study (first 160 participants) and from approximately 1,200 subjects provided by 6 global collaborators. Sample metadata almost always included a de-identified subject ID, COVID-19 status, age in years and sex. Where HLA class I and class II types were available, the types were taken from metadata supplied by the sample provider, not from assay-based typing. What the study reported, not specific to this receptor: Clinical and demographic metadata were provided uncurated, with the amount varying by source and participant.

Each collaborating institution followed its own protocols to collect whole blood in K2EDTA tubes. For TCRbeta analysis, collaborator samples were shipped as frozen whole blood, as isolated PBMCs, or as DNA extracted from either sample type. CDR1 and CDR2 are read off the germline V gene (reference sequence) as LNHDA and SQIVND. The CDR3 has 15 amino acids, counting the end cysteine and phenylalanine. Only the CDR3 DNA is retained, 45 bases long and in frame from the first base. V loses 9 bases of germline sequence and J loses 3 bases, and the interval between the two ends is 18 bases. The immunoSEQ Assay, a bias-controlled multiplex PCR, was used to amplify TCRbeta CDR3 regions from genomic DNA. In the original analysis: The number of nucleated cells in each sample was estimated by amplification of reference gene primers within the assay. Sequence reads were collapsed and filtered to measure the absolute abundance of every unique TCRbeta CDR3 rearrangement. For each sample, productive Simpson clonality was calculated as the square root of Simpson's diversity index across productive rearrangements. The table was pulled from immuneACCESS by TCRdb, which kept in-frame rearrangements only. Such tables lose some clones; where checked, under half of the loss comes from unresolved V genes, and the rest has no known cause. V and J calls and clone size are those listed in that table; D and trimming were worked out from the DNA. The sample table records more than 65,000 clones; roughly 82% of these occur just once. Of the sample, approximately 10% falls within the top ten clones.

Worth noting for this clone: Its antigen is currently not known. No clone much larger than this one lies a single base away; base qualities are absent.

This clonotype was obtained from a human donor in a cohort sampled during active COVID-19. In this chain, TRBV19 is recombined with TRBJ1-3; the D gene lacks a confident call. The sequencing input was peripheral blood. The nucleotides are TGTGCCAGCAAACCCCGGACGCGGGATGGAAACACCATATATTTT. It codes for CASKPRTRDGNTIYF.